The 16 T cell receptor beta chains below all came from one sample that was sequenced in a study of blood T cell repertoires in COVID-19. Data came from immunoSEQ multiplex PCR; TCRdb stores just in-frame clones and leaves some out. The repertoire includes 200,000 to 250,000 clones, roughly 86% of them detected once, and around 2.1% sits in the top ten. Specimen: PBMCs or T cells enriched from blood (not recorded which). The receptors originated from a woman aged 45-65 years who had recovered from COVID-19.

The V call is TRBV3-1 (or the pseudogene TRBV3-2), the J call TRBJ1-1, with D possibly being TRBD1 (6 bases). With 3 bases removed from V and 1 base from J, the gap between germline ends came to 12 bases. Germline V gene data show CDR1 as LGHDT and CDR2 as YNNKEL (reference sequence). This CDR3 contains 15 residues. The CDR3 region is CASSHRTGRNTEAFF. In DNA, the CDR3 is TGTGCCAGCAGCCATCGCACAGGGAGGAACACTGAAGCTTTCTTT.

In this sample, this clone turned up a few times. V and J are TRBV7-8 and TRBJ2-7; TRBD1 might be the D (5 bases). Germline V gene data show CDR1 as SGHVS and CDR2 as FQNEAQ. The V end lost 1 base, the J end lost 3 bases, and 10 bases lay between the germline ends. The CDR3 length is 14 residues. For the CDR3, the DNA is TGTGCCAGCAGCTTAGTGTACAGGCACTACGAGCAGTACTTC. Encoded protein: CASSLVYRHYEQYF. Full variable domain (remainder filled in from reference TRBV7-8 and TRBJ2-7): GAGVSQSPRYKVAKRGQDVALRCDPISGHVSLFWYQQALGQGPEFLTYFQNEAQLDKSGLPSDRFFAERPEGSVSTLKIQRTQQEDSAVYLCASSLVYRHYEQYFGPGTRLTVT.

The chain uses TRBV5-3 and TRBJ2-2; 8 bases agree with TRBD1. TRBV5-3 is an ORF, and what it does is uncertain. The V segment lost 4 bases and the J segment 4 bases; nucleotides outside the gene matches: 3. The length of the CDR3 is 14 residues. CDR3 DNA: TGTGCCAGAAGCGGGGGACAGGCCACCGGGGAGCTGTTTTTT. Its translation is CARSGGQATGELFF.

The chain joins TRBV2 to TRBJ1-1; D gene unclear. Per germline, CDR1 SNHLY and CDR2 FYNNEI. With 7 bases removed from V and 3 bases from J, the gap between germline ends came to 21 bases. The CDR3 is 16 amino acids. CDR3 coding DNA: TGTGCCAGCATTCTCCCGGGAGCCCTTAGGGACACTGAAGCTTTCTTT. The encoded protein is CASILPGALRDTEAFF.

This clone was detected a few times. The chain joins TRBV4-2 to TRBJ2-7, with 7 bases matching TRBD2. This CDR3 has 16 amino acids. The germline gives CDR1 LGHNA, CDR2 YNFKEQ. After removal of 1 base from V and 0 bases from J, the junction contained 6 bases not matched to a gene. CDR3 in amino acids: CASSQGEGAVSYEQYF. CDR3 in DNA: TGTGCCAGCAGCCAAGGGGAGGGAGCCGTCTCCTACGAGCAGTACTTC.

The genes are TRBV6-1 and TRBJ1-2; D is uncertain. The CDR3 covers 13 residues. Germline V CDR1 and CDR2: MNHNS, SASEGT. The ends were cut back, 0 bases at V and 5 bases at J, with 7 bases in the middle. This CDR3 reads CASSEAGGYGYTF. The DNA for the CDR3 is TGTGCCAGCAGTGAAGCAGGCGGTTATGGCTACACCTTC.

This chain joins TRBV2 and TRBJ2-1; 9 bases line up with TRBD1. The CDR3 contains 18 residues. Looked up from germline, CDR1 is SNHLY and CDR2 is FYNNEI. V shed 6 bases and J 1 base; nucleotides not matched to a gene: 13. DNA for the CDR3: TGTGCCAGCAGGGGCGTAGAGTGGGACAGGGTGTCCTACAATGAGCAGTTCTTC. This encodes CASRGVEWDRVSYNEQFF.

This clone has only a few counts. The J gene is TRBJ1-1, the V gene TRBV7-2; maybe TRBD1 (5 bases). V dropped 2 bases and J dropped 5 bases, with 9 bases sitting between them. This CDR3 is built from 13 residues. In germline, CDR1 is SGHTA, CDR2 FQGNSA. The CDR3 protein is CASSLSTATEAFF. The CDR3 nucleotides read TGTGCCAGCAGCTTATCGACAGCTACTGAAGCTTTCTTT.

The genes are TRBV20-1 and TRBJ1-1; no firm D call. The CDR3 extends over 11 amino acids. Trimming removed 3 bases at V and 5 bases at J, with 7 bases between. Germline CDR1 reads DFQATT; CDR2 reads SNEGSKA (reference sequence). CDR3 nucleotide sequence: TGCAGTGCTAGCCCTAGGACTGAAGCTTTCTTT. It codes for CSASPRTEAFF.

The rearrangement links TRBV4-3 to TRBJ1-2, with 10 bases identical to TRBD1. V was pared by 1 base and J by 3 bases, with 8 bases of the junction left unmatched. The germline CDR1 and CDR2 sequences are LGHNA and YSLEER. This CDR3 is built from 17 residues. The DNA for the CDR3 is TGCGCCAGCAGCCAAGTGGGACAGGGGCTAGGGGACTATGGCTACACCTTC. Amino acid sequence: CASSQVGQGLGDYGYTF.

This chain joins TRBV7-8 and TRBJ2-2, with D perhaps matching TRBD2 (6 bases). There are 14 residues in the CDR3. CDR1 is SGHVS and CDR2 is FQNEAQ in the germline V gene. Trimming pared 5 bases from V and 8 bases from J, leaving 15 bases between. CDR3 region: CASSTRRGPGELFF. For the CDR3, the DNA is TGTGCCAGCAGCACCAGGAGGGGTCCTGGGGAGCTGTTTTTT.

The chain links TRBV4-1 to TRBJ1-1; no firm D call. The germline V gene encodes CDR1 MGHRA and CDR2 YSYEKL. The CDR3 has 16 residues. V shed 2 bases and J shed 3 bases, with 16 bases lying between them. The CDR3, as DNA: TGCGCCAGCAGCCAACCCACTTATTCTACGTACACTGAAGCTTTCTTT. Its translation is CASSQPTYSTYTEAFF.

This clone was seen more than once but under ten times. The chain has TRBV10-1 and TRBJ1-1, with a possible D match to TRBD1 (6 bases). V dropped 7 bases and J dropped 1 base, with 16 bases sitting between them. Germline V CDR1 and CDR2: WNHNN, SYGVQD (reference sequence). The CDR3 loop spans 15 amino acids. CDR3 coding DNA: TGCGCCAGCAAAACTAGACAGGCTGAGAACACTGAAGCTTTCTTT. Translated, it gives CASKTRQAENTEAFF.

The chain carries TRBV30 and TRBJ1-2; 12 bases fit TRBD1. Germline V gives CDR1 GTSNPN, CDR2 SVGIG (reference sequence). V was clipped by 3 bases and J by 8 bases; unmatched bases: 10. The CDR3 has 15 amino acids. CDR3 DNA: TGTGCCTGGAGGCAACCGGGACAGGGGGCGCGCGGCTACACCTTC. Its translation: CAWRQPGQGARGYTF.

The genes are TRBV11-2 and TRBJ2-5; TRBD2 agrees at 9 bases. Germline trimming cut 2 bases from V and 5 bases from J; bases unmatched to any gene: 6. Germline-derived CDR1 and CDR2 are SGHAT and FQNNGV. The CDR3 contains 15 residues. In DNA, the CDR3 is TGTGCCAGCAGCTTACGCGGGGGGGCACGGGAGACCCAGTACTTC. Its protein product is CASSLRGGARETQYF.

CDR3 DNA: TGTGCCAGTAGTAAGGGGGGGAGCGAGTACCAAGAGACCCAGTACTTC. Protein sequence: CASSKGGSEYQETQYF. The chain joins TRBV19 to TRBJ2-5; maybe TRBD2 (7 bases). The germline V gene has CDR1 LNHDA and CDR2 SQIVND (reference sequence). CDR3 length equals 16 residues. The germline V and J ends were trimmed by 4 bases and 0 bases, with 15 bases remaining between them.